This is a list of T cell receptor beta chains from one sample in a study of CD8 T cells in Susac syndrome. Each CDR3 protein gets one entry after TCRdb re-called the immunoSEQ multiplex PCR reads with MiXCR. The profile covers about 200,000 distinct CDR3 sequences, with roughly 94% appearing a single time and approximately 0.1% taken by the ten largest. Sequencing input: CD4+ T cells from PBMCs. Receptor source: a human donor in good health. CDR3s include the opening cysteine and the closing phenylalanine or tryptophan. Fields, in order: CDR3 length, D gene, J gene, V gene, clone size, CDR3 DNA, CDR3 protein. D genes are given only for firm matches. Some rows mark clone size as missing; the rest say once, few, many or name a class of expanded clone.

10,.,TRBJ1-1,TRBV28,.,TGTGCCAGCAGTTTGGGGAAAGCTTTCTTT,CASSLGKAFF
16,TRBD1,TRBJ2-3,TRBV3-1,.,TGTGCCAGCAGCCCCTTGACAGGGAAAAGCACAGATACGCAGTATTTT,CASSPLTGKSTDTQYF
13,.,TRBJ2-1,TRBV29-1,.,TGCAGCGTTGTAGGGAGCTCCTACAATGAGCAGTTCTTC,CSVVGSSYNEQFF
15,TRBD2,TRBJ2-5,TRBV15,.,TGTGCCACCAGCAGAGATCAGGGACTAGAGCAGACCCAGTACTTC,CATSRDQGLEQTQYF
17,.,TRBJ2-3,TRBV3-1,.,TGTGCCAGCAGCCCTCTTGTCCCGGGACTTTTCACAGATACGCAGTATTTT,CASSPLVPGLFTDTQYF
14,.,TRBJ1-2,TRBV5-1,.,TGCGCCAGCAGCTCGGCAGGGCCCAGCTATGGCTACACCTTC,CASSSAGPSYGYTF
15,.,TRBJ2-1,TRBV11-2,.,TGTGCCAGCAGCTTAGAGGGCCCGAGGGACAATGAGCAGTTCTTC,CASSLEGPRDNEQFF
14,TRBD1,TRBJ1-2,TRBV20-1,.,TGCAGTGCTCCCTCGACAGGGGGTTTTTATGGCTACACCTTC,CSAPSTGGFYGYTF
14,.,TRBJ1-2,TRBV9,.,TGTGCCAGCAGCGTCGAAACAGGCCCTGGGGGCTACACCTTC,CASSVETGPGGYTF
13,.,TRBJ2-1,TRBV7-7,.,TGTGCTAGCAGCCCAAGGGAAGGCAATGAGCAGTTCTTC,CASSPREGNEQFF
12,.,TRBJ2-5,TRBV12-3/TRBV12-4,.,TGTGCCAGCACGCGGACAGAAGACACCCAGTACTTC,CASTRTEDTQYF
16,TRBD2,TRBJ2-1,TRBV9,once,TGTGCCAGCAGCCCCCAGATGCTAGCGGGACAGTTTGAGCAGTTCTTC,CASSPQMLAGQFEQFF
15,.,TRBJ2-5,TRBV10-3,.,TGTGCCATCAGTGAGTTCCGGGAGTTGGGGGAGACCCAGTACTTC,CAISEFRELGETQYF
15,.,TRBJ1-2,TRBV5-6,.,TGTGCCAGCAGCTTACGCCAGTGGGTCATTTATGGCTACACCTTC,CASSLRQWVIYGYTF
11,.,TRBJ2-1,TRBV25-1,.,TGTGCCAGCAGTGAGGGGTATGAGCAGTTCTTC,CASSEGYEQFF
15,TRBD2,TRBJ2-1,TRBV7-9,.,TGTGCCAGCAGCCCCTGGACTAGCTTGGGCAATGAGCAGTTCTTC,CASSPWTSLGNEQFF
13,.,TRBJ2-5,TRBV3-1,.,TGTGCCAGCAGCCAGGGGGAGGTGGAGACCCAGTACTTC,CASSQGEVETQYF
14,.,TRBJ2-1,TRBV20-1,.,TGCAGTGCTAGAGATTGGAGCACCTACAATGAGCAGTTCTTC,CSARDWSTYNEQFF
16,.,TRBJ2-7,TRBV19,once,TGTGCCAGTAGTACAGTCGGCCGGACTGGGAGGTACGAGCAGTACTTC,CASSTVGRTGRYEQYF
12,.,TRBJ1-1,TRBV3-1,.,TGTGCCAGCAGCCAAGACACCACTGAAGCTTTCTTT,CASSQDTTEAFF
15,TRBD1,TRBJ2-1,TRBV3-1,.,TGTGCCAGCAGCCCTCGGGACAGGGCGTTCGATGAGCAGTTCTTC,CASSPRDRAFDEQFF
11,.,TRBJ1-2,TRBV29-1,once,TGCAGCGTTGCGGGGTTGGCTGGCTACACCTTC,CSVAGLAGYTF